This entry lists 21 T cell receptor beta chains sequenced from one sample in a study of blood T cell repertoires in COVID-19. Sequencing used immunoSEQ multiplex PCR; TCRdb keeps in-frame clones, though not all of them. The profile covers around 120,000 clones, with 70% to 85% appearing a single time and about 0.84% taken by the ten largest. Material for sequencing was peripheral blood. Receptors originate from a human donor with acute or convalescent COVID-19. The donor label of this sample is uncertain.

This chain links TRBV2 with TRBJ2-7; D remains unclear. The CDR3 runs to 13 residues. V was cut by 5 bases and J by 0 bases, with 8 bases left in between. CDR1 and CDR2 from the germline V gene are SNHLY and FYNNEI. This chain's CDR3 is CASSLESSYEQYF. In DNA, the CDR3 is TGTGCCAGCAGTCTAGAGAGCTCCTACGAGCAGTACTTC. Full variable domain (outside the CDR3, taken from reference TRBV2 and TRBJ2-7): EPEVTQTPSHQVTQMGQEVILRCVPISNHLYFYWYRQILGQKVEFLVSFYNNEISEKSEIFDDQFSVERPDGSNFTLKIRSTKLEDSAMYFCASSLESSYEQYFGPGTRLTVT.

V gene TRBV27 combines with J gene TRBJ1-5; no firm D call. V was cut by 5 bases and J by 11 bases, with 16 bases left in between. Germline CDR1 and CDR2: MNHEY and SMNVEV (reference sequence). This CDR3 spans 13 amino acids. The CDR3 DNA reads TGTGCCAGCAGTGGGCCTCGGGGAGGAACCCAGCATTTT. This sequence encodes CASSGPRGGTQHF.

V is TRBV6-1 and J is TRBJ2-1; TRBD2 aligns across 7 bases. Germline assignment: CDR1 MNHNS and CDR2 SASEGT. This CDR3 is 15 amino acids long. The V segment lost 2 bases and the J segment 2 bases; nucleotides outside the gene matches: 3. CDR3 in DNA: TGTGCCAGCAGTGAAAGGGACTACACCTACAATGAGCAGTTCTTC. As protein: CASSERDYTYNEQFF.

The CDR3 protein is CASIWTGGITEAFF. CDR3 nucleotide sequence: TGTGCCAGCATCTGGACAGGGGGCATAACTGAAGCTTTCTTT. This chain links TRBV2 with TRBJ1-1, with 11 bases fitting TRBD1. The CDR3 runs to 14 residues. From germline, CDR1 is SNHLY and CDR2 FYNNEI. The V segment lost 7 bases and the J segment 5 bases; nucleotides outside the gene matches: 6.

The chain couples TRBV20-1 to TRBJ2-6, with TRBD1 as a possible D gene (5 bases). The CDR3 is 17 residues long. The V end was cut by 3 bases, the J end by 1 base, with 16 bases between. Germline V lookup: CDR1 DFQATT, CDR2 SNEGSKA (reference sequence). The CDR3 loop is CSASGAGKNSGANVLTF. The CDR3 nucleotides are TGCAGTGCTAGTGGGGCAGGGAAAAATTCTGGGGCCAACGTCCTGACTTTC.

In the case of this clone: One junction end does not reproduce the germline sequence, and a read error may be involved. The chain is built from TRBV6-1 and TRBJ1-2, with 8 bases fitting TRBD1. Germline V gives CDR1 MNHNS, CDR2 SASEGT. The CDR3 length is 14 residues. CDR3 sequence: CASREEPGGRGYTF. DNA of the CDR3: TGTGCCAGCAGGGAAGAGCCAGGGGGCCGTGGCTACACCTTC.

The chain recombines TRBV12-5 with TRBJ1-5; 7 bases line up with TRBD1. The CDR3 runs to 15 residues. Germline values: CDR1 LGHNT, CDR2 FRNRAP. V lost 3 bases to trimming and J lost 4 bases; unmatched junction nucleotides: 6. As DNA, the CDR3 is TGTGCTAGTGGTTTAGGGGACAGCTTTAATCAGCCCCAGCATTTT. Translation: CASGLGDSFNQPQHF.

This clone was picked up one time. The chain uses TRBV5-1 and TRBJ2-7; 8 positions agree with TRBD2. The CDR3 sequence is 14 residues long. Germline-derived CDR1 and CDR2 are SGHRS and YFSETQ. V shed 2 bases and J 3 bases; nucleotides not matched to a gene: 4. DNA of the CDR3: TGCGCCAGCAGCTTAGTAGCGGGGAGCTACGAGCAGTACTTC. It translates to CASSLVAGSYEQYF.

The chain has TRBV5-1 and TRBJ2-2, with D perhaps matching TRBD2 (6 bases). CDR1 and CDR2 (germline): SGHRS, YFSETQ. The CDR3 loop spans 12 amino acids. Trimming left V 7 bases short and J 4 bases short, with 8 bases between. The CDR3 nucleotides read TGCGCCAGCTGGAGGGTCACCGGGGAGCTGTTTTTT. Translation gives CASWRVTGELFF.

The rearrangement uses TRBV2 and TRBJ1-2; tentative D call: TRBD1 (5 bases). The V end was cut by 5 bases, the J end by 2 bases, with 15 bases between. Germline V lookup: CDR1 SNHLY, CDR2 FYNNEI. The CDR3 contains 15 residues. The CDR3 nucleotides read TGTGCCAGCAGTCCCGGAAGAAGACAGAACTATGGCTACACCTTC. This codes for CASSPGRRQNYGYTF.

The chain combines TRBV6-5 with TRBJ2-7; 7 bases are shared with TRBD1. V was pared by 2 bases and J by 12 bases, with 13 bases of the junction left unmatched. There are 14 residues in the CDR3. The germline V gene encodes CDR1 MNHEY and CDR2 SVGAGI. CDR3 protein: CASSYNWDSGRWYF. In DNA form, the CDR3 reads TGTGCCAGCAGTTACAATTGGGACAGCGGTCGCTGGTACTTC.

The chain recombines TRBV4-1 with TRBJ2-2, with D unclear. Germline CDR1 MGHRA, CDR2 YSYEKL. Trimming took off 7 bases at V and 0 bases at J, with 15 bases between the two ends. This CDR3 contains 16 residues. CDR3 sequence: CASKQAAFSNTGELFF. CDR3 sequence (DNA): TGCGCCAGCAAGCAGGCCGCCTTTTCGAACACCGGGGAGCTGTTTTTT.

The chain joins TRBV9 to TRBJ2-7; 7 positions agree with TRBD2. The CDR3 totals 15 residues. CDR1 is SGDLS and CDR2 is YYNGEE in the germline V gene. The V segment lost 0 bases and the J segment 0 bases; nucleotides outside the gene matches: 3. The CDR3 sequence is CASSVGEGRSYEQYF. CDR3 coding DNA: TGTGCCAGCAGCGTAGGGGAGGGCCGCTCCTACGAGCAGTACTTC.

This clone appeared a single time. V usage is TRBV2 and J usage is TRBJ1-5, with D tentatively TRBD1 (5 bases). Germline V gene sequence: CDR1 SNHLY, CDR2 FYNNEI. This CDR3 is 15 amino acids long. V was pared by 4 bases and J by 2 bases, with 12 bases between. CDR3 region: CASSAGGFGNQPQHF. CDR3 nucleotide sequence: TGTGCCAGCAGTGCCGGGGGGTTTGGCAATCAGCCCCAGCATTTT.

This chain connects TRBV11-2 to TRBJ2-6, with D maybe TRBD1 (6 bases). From germline, CDR1 is SGHAT and CDR2 FQNNGV. Between the trimmed V and J ends, which lost 2 bases and 4 bases, there was a span of 9 bases. The CDR3 is 15 amino acids. CDR3: CASSLRGTGANVLTF. As DNA, the CDR3 is TGTGCCAGCAGCTTAAGAGGGACAGGGGCCAACGTCCTGACTTTC.

The chain links TRBV7-3 to TRBJ1-1; D uncertain. V lost 1 base and J lost 1, with 13 bases in between. CDR1 is SGHTA and CDR2 is FQGTGA in the germline V gene. The CDR3 has 16 residues. CDR3 coding DNA: TGTGCCAGCAGCTTAATGGGAGGTTATGGGAACACTGAAGCTTTCTTT. Its translation: CASSLMGGYGNTEAFF.

The rearrangement joins TRBV5-1 to TRBJ2-1; 11 bases fit TRBD1. The CDR3 has 16 amino acids. The V gene's germline CDR1 is SGHRS and CDR2 YFSETQ. V was pared by 0 bases and J by 9 bases, with 8 bases of the junction left unmatched. The CDR3 nucleotides read TGCGCCAGCAGCTTGGCCGGGACAGGGGGTACGGTTGAGCAGTTCTTC. This gives the protein CASSLAGTGGTVEQFF.

Only one count was recorded for this clone. The chain recombines TRBV4-1 with TRBJ2-7; D perhaps matches TRBD1 (6 bases). Trimming left V 2 bases short and J 6 bases short, with 8 bases between. The length of the CDR3 is 12 residues. Germline lookup yields CDR1 MGHRA and CDR2 YSYEKL. CDR3 sequence: CASSQPTGEQYF. The CDR3 nucleotides are TGCGCCAGCAGCCAACCGACAGGCGAGCAGTACTTC.

The chain joins TRBV12-3 or TRBV12-4 to TRBJ2-7; possible D gene TRBD1, 5 bases. The CDR3 runs 13 residues. V was cut by 5 bases and J by 2 bases, with 10 bases left in between. The CDR3 is CASSRGRAYEQYF. The DNA for the CDR3 is TGTGCCAGCAGTAGGGGCAGGGCCTACGAGCAGTACTTC.

This clone is termed medium-sized (0.01 to 0.1%). V is TRBV5-1 and J is TRBJ2-7; 7 bases fit TRBD1. The germline V gene encodes CDR1 SGHRS and CDR2 YFSETQ. The V gene end was trimmed by 2 bases and the J gene end by 7 bases; junction bases not matched to a gene: 9. The CDR3 covers 14 residues. The CDR3 loop is CASSLPGQSLEQYF. In nucleotides, the CDR3 is TGCGCCAGCAGCTTACCGGGACAGTCCTTGGAGCAGTACTTC.

The CDR3 bases are TGTGCCAGCAGCTTAGCTATAGCGGGGGTTTCCTACGAGCAGTACTTC. Translated, it gives CASSLAIAGVSYEQYF. The chain uses TRBV7-8 and TRBJ2-7, with 9 nucleotides matching TRBD2. This CDR3 comprises 16 residues. CDR1 SGHVS and CDR2 FQNEAQ come from the germline V gene. The junction had 4 bases not matched to a gene; V was cut back by 0 bases and J by 1 base.